The rows below give T cell receptor beta chains drawn from one sample of a study of shared clonotypes between healthy human individuals. Sequencing was performed with immunoSEQ multiplex PCR; in TCRdb, only in-frame clones are kept and a portion is missing. Counted here are about 2.4 million clones, around 94% occurring once; the ten biggest clones make up 0.14%. The specimen sequenced was naive CD4+ T cells sorted from blood. Receptors originate from a man younger than 35 in good health. The CDR3 runs from the conserved cysteine through the conserved F or W. Fields, in order: V gene, J gene, CDR3 protein.

v_call: TRBV18
j_call: TRBJ2-5
cdr3_aa: CASSIGTAETQYF

v_call: TRBV5-1
j_call: TRBJ2-4
cdr3_aa: CASSHGTELAKNIQYF

v_call: TRBV10-3
j_call: TRBJ2-3
cdr3_aa: CAISEGGGTRDTQYF

v_call: TRBV13
j_call: TRBJ2-7
cdr3_aa: CASRLRGYSYEQYF

v_call: TRBV29-1
j_call: TRBJ1-1
cdr3_aa: CSVEWGLGTEAFF

v_call: TRBV11-2
j_call: TRBJ1-2
cdr3_aa: CASSTRTGIGGYTF

v_call: TRBV27
j_call: TRBJ1-3
cdr3_aa: CASGYLSGNTIYF

v_call: TRBV28
j_call: TRBJ2-5
cdr3_aa: CASALAGGGQETQYF

v_call: TRBV2
j_call: TRBJ2-5
cdr3_aa: CASSDQGGETQYF

v_call: TRBV11-3
j_call: TRBJ2-1
cdr3_aa: CASSLDGGGDEQFF

v_call: TRBV1
j_call: TRBJ2-5
cdr3_aa: CTSSQVVIAGGPETQYF

v_call: TRBV28
j_call: TRBJ1-5
cdr3_aa: CASLTGSNQPQHF

v_call: TRBV7-2
j_call: TRBJ2-7
cdr3_aa: CASSTTIRTGFHEQYF

v_call: TRBV20-1
j_call: TRBJ2-1
cdr3_aa: CSARHLEQFF

v_call: TRBV29-1
j_call: TRBJ2-3
cdr3_aa: CSVEGATDTQYF

v_call: TRBV14
j_call: TRBJ1-2
cdr3_aa: CASSQDPTGYGYTF

v_call: TRBV5-4
j_call: TRBJ2-7
cdr3_aa: CASSLGVAYEQYF

v_call: TRBV28
j_call: TRBJ1-4
cdr3_aa: CASSPGTGWEKLFF

v_call: TRBV18
j_call: TRBJ2-5
cdr3_aa: CASSPSGTEETQYF

v_call: TRBV19
j_call: TRBJ1-5
cdr3_aa: CASSPLLGQRTDNQPQHF

v_call: TRBV5-1
j_call: TRBJ1-4
cdr3_aa: CASSYRGPNEKLFF

v_call: TRBV7-9
j_call: TRBJ2-3
cdr3_aa: CASSLNADTQYF

v_call: TRBV28
j_call: TRBJ2-7
cdr3_aa: CASTIVAGGAYEQYF

v_call: TRBV11-3
j_call: TRBJ2-1
cdr3_aa: CASSLVSGGGGNEQFF

v_call: TRBV9
j_call: TRBJ2-7
cdr3_aa: CASSPPGGQGNSYEQYF